This note documents a single T cell receptor beta chain sequence. The antigen remains undetermined. This record belongs to a study of T cell responses to AZD1222 COVID-19 vaccine. Overall study findings and caveats: Unmutated variant regions reportedly attract nearly half of all spike-specific TCRs.

Generated by immunoSEQ multiplex PCR, the TCRdb table keeps only in-frame clones and is missing some. The data hold tens of thousands of clones, with around 90% observed a single time. The length of the CDR3 is 15 residues. Germline V CDR1 and CDR2: LGHDT, YNNKEL (reference sequence). Trimming took off 1 base at V and 1 base at J, with 7 bases between the two ends. The chain recombines TRBV3-1 (or the pseudogene TRBV3-2) with TRBJ2-2; D is ambiguous. This TCR was recovered from an adult who received the AZD1222 COVID-19 vaccine. This specimen was peripheral blood, taken 28 days after the second AZD1222 dose. CDR3 in DNA: TGTGCCAGCAGCCAAGTAGGCCAGAACACCGGGGAGCTGTTTTTT. Its translation is CASSQVGQNTGELFF.